Below are 20 T cell receptor beta chains sequenced from a single sample in a study of CD8 T cells in Susac syndrome. When the RNA was reverse transcribed, random hexamers were used with an input of roughly 0.45 to 1 ug. From the immunoSEQ multiplex PCR reads, TCRdb called clonotypes with MiXCR, one entry per CDR3 protein. Among about 210,000 distinct CDR3 sequences listed, 85% to 95% were seen once. The sample taken for sequencing was CD4+ T cells from PBMCs. The receptor source for this set is a human donor in good health.

This clonotype is a singleton in its sample. The V call is TRBV6-6, the J call TRBJ1-1; maybe TRBD1 (5 bases). The V gene lost 7 bases and the J gene lost 5 bases, with 14 bases spanning the gap. Germline loops: CDR1 MNHNY, CDR2 SVGAGI (reference sequence). The CDR3 contains 13 residues. CDR3 residues: CASISGGRTEAFF. In DNA form, the CDR3 reads TGTGCCAGCATCTCGGGGGGGAGGACTGAAGCTTTCTTT.

This chain connects TRBV7-2 to TRBJ1-1; D unclear. V was cut by 2 bases and J by 1 base, with 8 bases left in between. Germline CDR1 is SGHTA and CDR2 is FQGNSA. The CDR3 is 14 residues long. This chain's CDR3 is CASSLYGENTEAFF. The CDR3 DNA sequence: TGTGCCAGCAGCTTATACGGGGAGAACACTGAAGCTTTCTTT.

This chain connects TRBV29-1 to TRBJ2-3; 8 bases match TRBD2. This CDR3 is 13 amino acids long. Trimming cost V 7 bases and J 8 bases; bases outside gene matches: 11. Germline CDR1 and CDR2: SQVTM and ANQGSEA. The CDR3, as DNA: TGCAGCGCCCCCCGGGAGGGGGGTGGTACGCAGTATTTT. Protein product: CSAPREGGGTQYF.

This chain joins TRBV20-1 and TRBJ2-7; D ambiguous. CDR3 length equals 10 residues. V shed 3 bases and J shed 7 bases, with 7 bases lying between them. Germline loops: CDR1 DFQATT, CDR2 SNEGSKA (reference sequence). The CDR3 DNA follows: TGCAGTGCTAGTCGATCTGAGCAGTACTTC. It encodes CSASRSEQYF.

This rearrangement joins TRBV5-6 to TRBJ1-1; 9 bases are a match to TRBD1. The junction had 7 bases not matched to a gene; V was cut back by 1 base and J by 0 bases. Germline lookup yields CDR1 SGHDT and CDR2 YYEEEE. CDR3 length: 17 residues. The CDR3 DNA sequence: TGTGCCAGCAGCTTGAGGGGACAGGGATACATGAACACTGAAGCTTTCTTT. Translating it yields CASSLRGQGYMNTEAFF.

The chain is built from TRBV29-1 and TRBJ1-2, with D uncertain. The CDR3 contains 11 residues. Germline V gene sequence: CDR1 SQVTM, CDR2 ANQGSEA. Trimming removed 4 bases at V and 0 bases at J, with 3 bases between. The chain's CDR3 is CSVGANYGYTF. The CDR3 DNA sequence: TGCAGCGTTGGGGCTAACTATGGCTACACCTTC.

The rearrangement links TRBV7-2 to TRBJ2-3; 7 bases fit TRBD2. V trimming: 5 bases; J trimming: 2 bases; junction bases outside the gene matches: 10. This CDR3 has 16 amino acids. Per germline, CDR1 SGHTA and CDR2 FQGNSA. The CDR3 sequence: CASSPPRGVVTDTQYF. The CDR3 DNA reads TGTGCCAGCAGCCCCCCCCGGGGGGTAGTCACAGATACGCAGTATTTT.

The V and J genes are TRBV29-1 and TRBJ1-1; 9 positions match TRBD1. Unmatched junction bases numbered 8, after V lost 3 bases and J lost 6 bases. CDR1 and CDR2 (germline): SQVTM, ANQGSEA. The CDR3 has 14 amino acids. CDR3 bases: TGCAGCGTTGAGGGACAGGGTAGTTTCCCTGAAGCTTTCTTT. Translated: CSVEGQGSFPEAFF.

This clonotype was seen a handful of times. V usage is TRBV5-1 and J usage is TRBJ2-7, with D possibly being TRBD1 (6 bases). The V end was cut by 1 base, the J end by 0 bases, with 8 bases between. Germline V lookup: CDR1 SGHRS, CDR2 YFSETQ. This CDR3 has 14 residues. DNA for the CDR3: TGCGCCAGCAGCTTGACAGGGACCTCCTACGAGCAGTACTTC. It translates to CASSLTGTSYEQYF.

This chain uses TRBV20-1 with TRBJ2-3; 8 bases line up with TRBD2. The CDR3 extends over 19 amino acids. V shed 6 bases, J shed 2 bases, and the junction held 22 bases outside the gene matches. Germline loops: CDR1 DFQATT, CDR2 SNEGSKA (reference sequence). The CDR3 here is CSAERGLGTGSPHTDTQYF. Written as DNA, the CDR3 is TGCAGTGCCGAGCGGGGACTAGGGACTGGCTCACCCCACACAGATACGCAGTATTTT.

The chain couples TRBV29-1 to TRBJ1-3; D is unclear. The CDR3 has 14 residues. V lost 6 bases and J 0 bases, leaving 12 bases between the germline ends. Germline V gives CDR1 SQVTM, CDR2 ANQGSEA. The CDR3 DNA reads as TGCAGCGTGTCCCTGAGGGTCTCTGGAAACACCATATATTTT. Its protein product is CSVSLRVSGNTIYF.

The gene calls are TRBV4-1 and TRBJ2-2, with 7 bases that match TRBD1. V lost 3 bases and J lost 0; bases outside the gene matches: 7. This CDR3 region has 17 residues. CDR1 is MGHRA and CDR2 is YSYEKL in the germline V gene. The CDR3 region is CASSQDRDSANTGELFF. The CDR3 region has the DNA TGCGCCAGCAGCCAGGACCGGGACAGCGCGAACACCGGGGAGCTGTTTTTT.

The chain recombines TRBV10-3 with TRBJ2-6; D is ambiguous. The germline V gene encodes CDR1 ENHRY and CDR2 SYGVKD. This CDR3 is 15 amino acids long. V was shortened by 4 bases and J by 2 bases, with 9 bases between the two germline ends. The CDR3 nucleotides are TGTGCCATCAGTGCTGACAAGGCTGGGGCCAACGTCCTGACTTTC. It translates to CAISADKAGANVLTF.

The chain has TRBV3-1 and TRBJ2-3; D is possibly TRBD2 (6 bases). Germline V gene data show CDR1 as LGHDT and CDR2 as YNNKEL (reference sequence). V gave up 0 bases and J gave up 2 bases, with 12 bases separating them. The CDR3 loop spans 16 amino acids. CDR3 sequence reads: CASSQDPAGPTDTQYF. CDR3 DNA sequence: TGTGCCAGCAGCCAAGATCCAGCGGGCCCCACAGATACGCAGTATTTT.

The rearrangement uses TRBV7-6 and TRBJ2-4, with 11 bases matching TRBD1. The germline gives CDR1 SGHVS, CDR2 FNYEAQ. The CDR3 has 12 amino acids. Trimming cost V 6 bases and J 9 bases; bases outside gene matches: 1. In DNA form, the CDR3 reads TGTGCCAGCAGGGGACAGGGGGGCATTCAGTACTTC. Encoded protein: CASRGQGGIQYF.

The chain employs TRBV5-1 and TRBJ2-1; 12 positions match TRBD2. The V segment lost 4 bases and the J segment 12 bases; nucleotides outside the gene matches: 11. This CDR3 is 15 amino acids long. Germline V CDR1 and CDR2: SGHRS, YFSETQ. This chain's CDR3 is CASSQGLAGLLGQFF. In DNA, the CDR3 is TGCGCCAGCAGCCAAGGACTAGCGGGGCTTCTGGGGCAGTTCTTC. The full variable domain, completed using reference TRBV5-1 and TRBJ2-1, is KAGVTQTPRYLIKTRGQQVTLSCSPISGHRSVSWYQQTPGQGLQFLFEYFSETQRNKGNFPGRFSGRQFSNSRSEMNVSTLELGDSALYLCASSQGLAGLLGQFFGPGTRLTVL.

This clonotype was observed once. The chain employs TRBV28 and TRBJ2-3; D possibly uses TRBD1 or TRBD2 (6 bases each). This CDR3 has 16 residues. The germline CDR1 and CDR2 sequences are MDHEN and SYDVKM. V was trimmed by 5 bases and J by 2 bases, leaving 17 bases between them. The CDR3 spells CASSPRGRGFTDTQYF. CDR3 sequence (DNA): TGTGCCAGCAGTCCCCGGGGGCGGGGCTTCACAGATACGCAGTATTTT.

The V gene is TRBV30, the J gene TRBJ1-1; D is uncertain. Deletions cut 7 bases from V and 0 bases from J, with 12 bases between. The germline CDR1 and CDR2 sequences are GTSNPN and SVGIG (reference sequence). CDR3 length: 13 residues. The CDR3 DNA reads TGTGCCTTACAGACCGGTTTGAACACTGAAGCTTTCTTT. Its protein is CALQTGLNTEAFF.

The chain is built from TRBV28 and TRBJ2-3; 9 bases fit TRBD2. Germline loops: CDR1 MDHEN, CDR2 SYDVKM. V dropped 3 bases and J dropped 3; count of bases not matched to a gene: 4. This CDR3 has 15 amino acids. Written as DNA, the CDR3 is TGTGCCAGCAGTTTCAGCGGGGGGAGGACAGATACGCAGTATTTT. Protein sequence: CASSFSGGRTDTQYF.

The chain employs TRBV28 and TRBJ1-4; the D gene is possibly TRBD1 (6 bases). CDR1 is MDHEN, CDR2 SYDVKM, per germline. The CDR3 spans 16 residues. V was trimmed by 2 bases and J by 10 bases, leaving 20 bases between them. This CDR3 reads CASSLGQGNIYGKLFF. The CDR3 nucleotides are TGTGCCAGCAGTTTAGGGCAGGGGAATATATATGGAAAACTGTTTTTT.